The 25 T cell receptor beta chains in this list originate from one sample, sequenced in a study of shared clonotypes between healthy human individuals. Sequenced by immunoSEQ multiplex PCR; TCRdb stores in-frame clones only, minus some. Among more than 2 million clones listed, approximately 96% were seen once. The specimen was naive CD4+ T cells sorted from blood. Subset in this sample: CD45RA+ positively selected. The source is a man younger than 30 in good health.

The V gene is TRBV6-4, the J gene TRBJ2-3; a possible D gene is TRBD2 (5 bases). Trimming pared 7 bases from V and 2 bases from J, leaving 16 bases between. CDR3 length: 15 residues. Per germline, CDR1 MRHNA and CDR2 SNTAGT. CDR3 nucleotides: TGTGCCAGCATCCCGGGCAGCGGTACCACAGATACGCAGTATTTT. This encodes CASIPGSGTTDTQYF.

The rearrangement joins TRBV19 to TRBJ1-5; possibly TRBD1 for D (5 bases). Germline V gene lookup returns CDR1 LNHDA and CDR2 SQIVND (reference sequence). This CDR3 has 15 amino acids. The V end was cut by 5 bases, the J end by 5 bases, with 16 bases between. This CDR3 is CASSSYGTLDQPQHF. The CDR3 DNA is TGTGCCAGTAGTTCCTACGGGACCTTGGATCAGCCCCAGCATTTT. Combining the CDR3 with reference TRBV19 and TRBJ1-5 gives the whole variable domain DGGITQSPKYLFRKEGQNVTLSCEQNLNHDAMYWYRQDPGQGLRLIYYSQIVNDFQKGDIAEGYSVSREKKESFPLTVTSAQKNPTAFYLCASSSYGTLDQPQHFGDGTRLSIL.

CDR3: CASNPSLGYGDSNQPQHF. In DNA, the CDR3 is TGTGCCAGCAATCCTTCCCTCGGATATGGGGATAGCAATCAGCCCCAGCATTTT. J is TRBJ1-5 and V is TRBV28; D is unresolved. The germline CDR1 and CDR2 sequences are MDHEN and SYDVKM. This CDR3 region has 18 residues. Trimming took off 7 bases at V and 0 bases at J, with 22 bases between the two ends.

The chain has TRBV9 and TRBJ2-7; 8 nucleotides match TRBD2. V shed 9 bases, J shed 2 bases, and the junction held 7 bases outside the gene matches. CDR3 length equals 13 residues. Germline CDR1 is SGDLS and CDR2 is YYNGEE. The CDR3 coding sequence is TGTGCCACCAGACGGGGGGGCGCCTACGAGCAGTACTTC. Amino acids: CATRRGGAYEQYF.

The chain employs TRBV4-3 and TRBJ1-6; 8 nucleotides agree with TRBD1. This CDR3 region has 17 residues. V lost 0 bases, J lost 2 bases, and 3 bases stayed unmatched. CDR1 is LGHNA and CDR2 is YSLEER in the germline V gene. CDR3 in DNA: TGCGCCAGCAGCCAAGAAACAGGGGGGACCTATAATTCACCCCTCCACTTT. This encodes CASSQETGGTYNSPLHF.

The chain joins TRBV6-1 to TRBJ1-1; possibly TRBD1 for D (6 bases). This CDR3 contains 13 residues. From germline, CDR1 is MNHNS and CDR2 SASEGT. Between the trimmed V and J ends, which lost 7 bases and 1 base, there was a span of 10 bases. Here the CDR3 DNA reads TGTGCCAGCATAAGGGACAAGAACACTGAAGCTTTCTTT. The encoded protein is CASIRDKNTEAFF.

This clone was observed once. V and J are TRBV2 and TRBJ2-1, with 10 positions matching TRBD1. This CDR3 is 14 amino acids long. From germline, CDR1 is SNHLY and CDR2 FYNNEI. V shed 7 bases and J 9 bases; nucleotides not matched to a gene: 9. CDR3 DNA: TGTGCCAGCACCCGGGACAGGGGTTGGGCTGAGCAGTTCTTC. Amino acid sequence: CASTRDRGWAEQFF.

This clone has a single count. Other nucleotide sequences in the sample specify the same CDR3. The rearrangement links TRBV7-3 to TRBJ1-5; no clear D gene. Trimming took off 0 bases at V and 4 bases at J, with 10 bases between the two ends. Germline V lookup: CDR1 SGHTA, CDR2 FQGTGA. The CDR3 spans 15 residues. The CDR3 protein is CASSLTGDSNQPQHF. CDR3 nucleotides: TGTGCCAGCAGCTTAACAGGTGACTCAAATCAGCCCCAGCATTTT.

The CDR3 DNA reads TGTGCCAGTCTCGGGACAGGGAGGAACATTCAGTACTTC. It translates to CASLGTGRNIQYF. The gene calls are TRBV2 and TRBJ2-4; 9 positions agree with TRBD1. V was clipped by 9 bases and J by 7 bases; unmatched bases: 7. The germline V gene encodes CDR1 SNHLY and CDR2 FYNNEI. CDR3 length equals 13 residues.

The chain employs TRBV5-6 and TRBJ2-5; D is ambiguous. This CDR3 comprises 12 residues. CDR1 and CDR2 (germline): SGHDT, YYEEEE. V dropped 1 base and J dropped 5 bases, with 6 bases sitting between them. The CDR3 region is CASSLRSETQYF. CDR3 DNA sequence: TGTGCCAGCAGCTTGAGAAGTGAGACCCAGTACTTC.

V is TRBV14 and J is TRBJ2-1; TRBD1 agrees at 10 bases. V lost 0 bases and J lost 3; bases outside the gene matches: 5. Germline CDR1 SGHDN, CDR2 FVKESK. CDR3 length: 17 amino acids. CDR3 amino acids: CASSQDLGDRGYNEQFF. Written as DNA, the CDR3 is TGTGCCAGCAGCCAAGATCTAGGGGACAGGGGCTACAATGAGCAGTTCTTC.

The V and J genes are TRBV7-9 and TRBJ2-6, with D tentatively TRBD1 (6 bases). V was pared by 5 bases and J by 2 bases, with 13 bases between. The CDR3 length is 16 residues. Germline V gene lookup returns CDR1 SEHNR and CDR2 FQNEAQ (reference sequence). Here the CDR3 reads CASSTTRDTGANVLTF. Written as DNA, the CDR3 is TGTGCCAGCAGCACAACACGGGACACTGGGGCCAACGTCCTGACTTTC. Looking up the rest from reference TRBV7-9 and TRBJ2-6 gives the full variable domain: DTGVSQNPRHKITKRGQNVTFRCDPISEHNRLYWYRQTLGQGPEFLTYFQNEAQLEKSRLLSDRFSAERPKGSFSTLEIQRTEQGDSAMYLCASSTTRDTGANVLTFGAGSRLTVL.

This chain uses TRBV5-1 with TRBJ2-1, with 9 bases fitting TRBD2. The CDR3 covers 17 residues. Germline CDR1 is SGHRS and CDR2 is YFSETQ. The ends lost 5 bases at V and 0 bases at J; junction bases unmatched: 9. The CDR3 DNA follows: TGCGCCAGCAGGGGGGCTAGCGGGAAGAGCTCCTACAATGAGCAGTTCTTC. It encodes CASRGASGKSSYNEQFF.

The chain combines TRBV10-3 with TRBJ2-7, with 8 nucleotides matching TRBD1. Germline-derived CDR1 and CDR2 are ENHRY and SYGVKD. Trimming took 8 bases from V and 0 from J; bases not matched to a gene: 9. There are 15 residues in the CDR3. The CDR3 loop is CAISGRTGSSYEQYF. The CDR3 bases are TGTGCCATCTCCGGACGGACAGGGTCCTCCTACGAGCAGTACTTC.

The gene calls are TRBV5-6 and TRBJ2-7; 13 positions agree with TRBD2. Germline CDR1 is SGHDT and CDR2 is YYEEEE. The CDR3 runs 15 residues. J lost 4 bases, V lost 4 bases, and 5 bases had no gene match. In DNA, the CDR3 is TGTGCCAGCAGCATAACTAGCGGGAGGGGTTACGAGCAGTACTTC. Amino acid sequence: CASSITSGRGYEQYF.

This rearrangement joins TRBV19 to TRBJ2-3; TRBD1 matches 7 bases. This CDR3 is 15 amino acids long. Germline CDR1 and CDR2: LNHDA and SQIVND (reference sequence). V shed 2 bases, J shed 5 bases, and the junction held 7 bases outside the gene matches. The CDR3 sequence: CASSIRQGRGDTQYF. DNA for the CDR3: TGTGCCAGTAGTATAAGACAGGGCCGAGGAGATACGCAGTATTTT.

The chain employs TRBV10-3 and TRBJ2-5; 10 nucleotides align to TRBD2. J lost 4 bases, V lost 0 bases, and 5 bases had no gene match. CDR1 is ENHRY and CDR2 is SYGVKD in the germline V gene. The CDR3 has 16 residues. The CDR3 region is CAISESLAGGRETQYF. The DNA for the CDR3 is TGTGCCATCAGTGAGTCGTTAGCGGGAGGTCGAGAGACCCAGTACTTC.

The genes are TRBV19 and TRBJ1-2, with 8 nucleotides matching TRBD1. The CDR3 contains 14 residues. V was clipped by 11 bases and J by 0 bases; unmatched bases: 8. Germline loops: CDR1 LNHDA, CDR2 SQIVND (reference sequence). Written as DNA, the CDR3 is TGTGCCCCCGTGGGGACAGGACCTAACTATGGCTACACCTTC. Residues: CAPVGTGPNYGYTF. The complete variable domain, with remaining parts taken from reference TRBV19 and TRBJ1-2, reads DGGITQSPKYLFRKEGQNVTLSCEQNLNHDAMYWYRQDPGQGLRLIYYSQIVNDFQKGDIAEGYSVSREKKESFPLTVTSAQKNPTAFYLCAPVGTGPNYGYTFGSGTRLTVV.

The V gene is TRBV6-6, the J gene TRBJ1-1; D uncertain. The CDR3 loop spans 13 amino acids. Germline CDR1 MNHNY, CDR2 SVGAGI (reference sequence). The V gene lost 7 bases and the J gene lost 0 bases, with 9 bases spanning the gap. The CDR3 region has the DNA TGTGCCAGCAAGGAACGGTTGAACACTGAAGCTTTCTTT. It yields the protein CASKERLNTEAFF.

The V gene is TRBV2, the J gene TRBJ1-1; no reliable D call. The germline CDR1 and CDR2 sequences are SNHLY and FYNNEI. V was clipped by 5 bases and J by 11 bases, with 18 bases between them. The CDR3 runs 13 residues. Written as DNA, the CDR3 is TGTGCCAGCAGTTCCGATACCCCAAACGGGGCTTTCTTT. Translating gives CASSSDTPNGAFF.

The chain links TRBV14 to TRBJ2-3; tentatively, D is TRBD1 (5 bases). The CDR3 has 15 amino acids. With 4 bases removed from V and 0 bases from J, the gap between germline ends came to 11 bases. CDR1 and CDR2 from the germline V gene are SGHDN and FVKESK. The CDR3 DNA reads as TGTGCCAGCAGCCGACAGTTTACTAGCACAGATACGCAGTATTTT. This codes for CASSRQFTSTDTQYF.

The chain employs TRBV10-3 and TRBJ2-7, with 11 bases matching TRBD1. V lost 6 bases to trimming and J lost 4 bases; unmatched junction nucleotides: 5. Germline values: CDR1 ENHRY, CDR2 SYGVKD. The CDR3 length is 14 residues. For the CDR3, the DNA is TGTGCCATCAGAGGACAGGGGGCTTTGTACGAGCAGTACTTC. It yields the protein CAIRGQGALYEQYF.

The chain has TRBV2 and TRBJ1-1; D is unclear. V was cut by 2 bases and J by 5 bases, with 3 bases left in between. This CDR3 has 11 residues. Germline CDR1 is SNHLY and CDR2 is FYNNEI. This CDR3 is CASSEWTEAFF. The DNA for the CDR3 is TGTGCCAGCAGTGAATGGACTGAAGCTTTCTTT.

Details on this clone: Relative to the germline gene, one junction end is altered; a read error may explain this. The rearrangement links TRBV6-6 to TRBJ2-2; D is unresolved. The CDR3 spans 15 residues. Germline lookup yields CDR1 MNHNY and CDR2 SVGAGI (reference sequence). The CDR3 is CASSHSAENTGELFF. Here the CDR3 DNA reads TGTGCCAGCAGTCACTCGGCGGAAAACACCGGGGAGCTGTTTTTT.

This sequence joins TRBV29-1 and TRBJ1-2, with unresolved D. CDR1 and CDR2 from the germline V gene are SQVTM and ANQGSEA. Between the trimmed V and J ends, which lost 0 bases and 1 base, there was a span of 0 bases. The CDR3 covers 11 residues. The CDR3 here is CSVEDNYGYTF. The CDR3 nucleotides are TGCAGCGTTGAAGATAACTATGGCTACACCTTC.